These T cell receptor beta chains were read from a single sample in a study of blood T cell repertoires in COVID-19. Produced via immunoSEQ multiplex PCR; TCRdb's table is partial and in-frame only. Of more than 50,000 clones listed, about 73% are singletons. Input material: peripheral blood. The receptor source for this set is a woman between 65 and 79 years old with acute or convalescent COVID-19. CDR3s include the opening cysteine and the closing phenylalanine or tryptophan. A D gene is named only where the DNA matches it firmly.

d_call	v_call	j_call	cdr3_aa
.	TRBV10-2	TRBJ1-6	CASQGARSYNSPLHF
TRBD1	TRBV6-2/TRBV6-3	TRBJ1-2	CASSLAPSQGGYGYTF
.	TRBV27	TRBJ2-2	CASSFLSGAVNTGELFF
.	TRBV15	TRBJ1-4	CATSIGGNNEKLFF
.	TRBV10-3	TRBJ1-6	CAISELDKLNSPLHF
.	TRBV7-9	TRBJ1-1	CAGRWATSTEAFF
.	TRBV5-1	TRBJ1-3	CASSYSGLFSGNTIYF
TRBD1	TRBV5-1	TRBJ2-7	CASSADPRTGQGEQYF
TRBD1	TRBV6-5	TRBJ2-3	CASSYSGTGRTDTQYF
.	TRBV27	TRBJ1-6	CASSFRDSPLHF
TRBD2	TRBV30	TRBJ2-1	CAWTSGGVGQFF